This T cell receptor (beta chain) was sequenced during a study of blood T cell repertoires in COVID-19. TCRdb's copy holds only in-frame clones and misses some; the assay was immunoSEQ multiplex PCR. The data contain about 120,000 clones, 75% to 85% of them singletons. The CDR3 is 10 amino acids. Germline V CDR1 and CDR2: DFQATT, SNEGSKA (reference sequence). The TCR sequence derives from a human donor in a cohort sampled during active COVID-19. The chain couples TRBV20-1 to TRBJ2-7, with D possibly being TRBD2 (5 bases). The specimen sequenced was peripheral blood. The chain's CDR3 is CRLDGGEQYF. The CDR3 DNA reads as TGCAGGTTGGATGGAGGCGAGCAGTACTTC.